This T cell receptor beta chain appears in the sequencing data of a study of early T cells in non-severe SARS-CoV-2 infection. At the level of the study: Bulk RNA taken from unsorted whole blood was sequenced, leaving chains unpaired. Study-wide points: Missing private and CD4 specificities, VDJdb matching favored anti-spike CD8 responses.

Trimming shortened V by 5 bases and J by 4 bases, and 21 bases separated the two germline ends. Germline V gene data show CDR1 as SGHVS and CDR2 as FNYEAQ. The CDR3 loop spans 16 amino acids. Researchers attached unique molecular identifiers to individual cDNA molecules. TCRdb re-derived calls from the 5' RACE reads in MiXCR, one entry per CDR3 protein. Here the sample spans some 30,000 distinct CDR3 sequences, 5.8% being singletons. This clonotype showed up just a few times. Its antigen is unknown. The V call is TRBV7-6, the J call TRBJ2-7; maybe TRBD1 (7 bases). Sequences were obtained from whole blood. The clonotype was recovered from an adult who was a healthcare worker with PCR-confirmed SARS-CoV-2 infection or an uninfected control (not recorded which). The CDR3 here is CASSMRGGGGNYEQYF. The CDR3 bases are TGTGCCAGCAGCATGAGGGGCGGAGGGGGCAATTACGAGCAGTACTTC.